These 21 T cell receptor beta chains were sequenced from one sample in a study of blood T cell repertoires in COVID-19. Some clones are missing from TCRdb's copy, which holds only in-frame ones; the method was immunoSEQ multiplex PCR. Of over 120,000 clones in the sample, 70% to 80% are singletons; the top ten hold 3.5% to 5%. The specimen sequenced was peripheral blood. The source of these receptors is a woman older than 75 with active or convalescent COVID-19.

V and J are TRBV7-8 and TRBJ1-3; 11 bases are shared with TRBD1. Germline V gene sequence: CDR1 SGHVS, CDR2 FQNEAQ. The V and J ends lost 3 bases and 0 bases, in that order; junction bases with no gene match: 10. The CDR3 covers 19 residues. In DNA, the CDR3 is TGTGCCAGCAGCTTTTTAACTGGGACAGGGGGAATCTCTGGAAACACCATATATTTT. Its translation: CASSFLTGTGGISGNTIYF.

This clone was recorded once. This CDR3 reads CASSLRTSGGGASYEQYF. The CDR3 DNA reads TGTGCCAGCTCTCTCCGGACTAGCGGGGGGGGAGCCTCCTACGAGCAGTACTTC. The gene calls are TRBV27 and TRBJ2-7, with 15 bases aligning to TRBD2. There are 18 residues in the CDR3. Germline assignment: CDR1 MNHEY and CDR2 SMNVEV (reference sequence). Trimming removed 8 bases from V and 0 bases from J; junction bases left unmatched: 11.

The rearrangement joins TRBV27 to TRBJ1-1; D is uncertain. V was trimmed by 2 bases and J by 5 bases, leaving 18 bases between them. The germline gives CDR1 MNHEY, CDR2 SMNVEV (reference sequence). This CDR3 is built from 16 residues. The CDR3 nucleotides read TGTGCCAGCAGTTTAGTTGGTACTACGCCATGGACTGAAGCTTTCTTT. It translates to CASSLVGTTPWTEAFF.

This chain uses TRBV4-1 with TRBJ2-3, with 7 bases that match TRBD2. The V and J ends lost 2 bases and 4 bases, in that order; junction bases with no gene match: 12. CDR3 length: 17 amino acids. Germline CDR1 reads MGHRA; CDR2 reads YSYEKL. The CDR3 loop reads CASSQQPSGAGADTQYF. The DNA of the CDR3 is TGCGCCAGCAGCCAACAACCGAGCGGGGCGGGGGCAGATACGCAGTATTTT.

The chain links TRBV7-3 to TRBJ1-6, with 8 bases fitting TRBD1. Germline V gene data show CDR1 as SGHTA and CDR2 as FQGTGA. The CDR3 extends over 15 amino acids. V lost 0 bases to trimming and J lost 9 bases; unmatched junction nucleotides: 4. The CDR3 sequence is CASSLTTGGSSPLHF. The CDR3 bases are TGTGCCAGCAGCTTAACTACAGGGGGAAGTTCACCCCTCCACTTT.

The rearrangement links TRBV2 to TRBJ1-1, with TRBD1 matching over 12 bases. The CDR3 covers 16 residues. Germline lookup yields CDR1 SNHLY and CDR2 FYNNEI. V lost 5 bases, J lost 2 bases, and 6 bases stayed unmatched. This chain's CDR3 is CASSPGQGATNTEAFF. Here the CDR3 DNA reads TGTGCCAGCAGTCCGGGACAGGGGGCGACTAACACTGAAGCTTTCTTT.

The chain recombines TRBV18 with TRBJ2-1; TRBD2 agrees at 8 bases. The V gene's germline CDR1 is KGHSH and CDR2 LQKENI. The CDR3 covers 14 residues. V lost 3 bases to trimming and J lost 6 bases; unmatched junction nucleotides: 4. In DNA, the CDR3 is TGTGCCAGCTCACCCGCGGGGGGCCTCAATGAGCAGTTCTTC. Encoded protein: CASSPAGGLNEQFF.

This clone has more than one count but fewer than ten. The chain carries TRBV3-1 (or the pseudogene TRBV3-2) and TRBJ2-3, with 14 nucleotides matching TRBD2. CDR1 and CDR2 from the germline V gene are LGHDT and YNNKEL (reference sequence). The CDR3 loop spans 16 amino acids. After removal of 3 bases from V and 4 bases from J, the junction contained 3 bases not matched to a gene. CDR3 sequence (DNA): TGTGCCAGCAGCCAGGGACTAGCGGGGGTGGCAGATACGCAGTATTTT. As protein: CASSQGLAGVADTQYF.

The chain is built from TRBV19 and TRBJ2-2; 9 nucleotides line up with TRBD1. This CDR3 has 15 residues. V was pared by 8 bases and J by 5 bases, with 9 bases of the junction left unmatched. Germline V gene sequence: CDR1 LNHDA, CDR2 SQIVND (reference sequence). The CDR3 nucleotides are TGTGCCAGTGGGAAAGGACAGGGGTCAACCGGGGAGCTGTTTTTT. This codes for CASGKGQGSTGELFF.

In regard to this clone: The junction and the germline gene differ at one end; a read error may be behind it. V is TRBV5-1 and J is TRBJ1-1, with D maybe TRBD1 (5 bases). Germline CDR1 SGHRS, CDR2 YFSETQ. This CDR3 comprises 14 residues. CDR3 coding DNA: TGCGCCAGCAGTTTGGGGCTCCGGGACACTGAAGCTTTCTTT. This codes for CASSLGLRDTEAFF. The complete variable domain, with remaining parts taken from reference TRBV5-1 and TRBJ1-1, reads KAGVTQTPRYLIKTRGQQVTLSCSPISGHRSVSWYQQTPGQGLQFLFEYFSETQRNKGNFPGRFSGRQFSNSRSEMNVSTLELGDSALYLCASSLGLRDTEAFFGQGTRLTVV.

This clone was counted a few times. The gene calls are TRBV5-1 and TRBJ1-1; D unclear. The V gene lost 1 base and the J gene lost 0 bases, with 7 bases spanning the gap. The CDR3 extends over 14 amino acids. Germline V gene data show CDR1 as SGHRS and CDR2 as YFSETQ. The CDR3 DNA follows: TGCGCCAGCAGCTTGTTGGCGGTGAACACTGAAGCTTTCTTT. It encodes CASSLLAVNTEAFF.

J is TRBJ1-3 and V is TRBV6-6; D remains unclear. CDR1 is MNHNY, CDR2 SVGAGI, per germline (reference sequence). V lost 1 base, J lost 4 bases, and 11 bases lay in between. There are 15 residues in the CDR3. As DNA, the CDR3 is TGTGCCAGCAGTTACTACGGGTTGGAAGGAAACACCATATATTTT. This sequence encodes CASSYYGLEGNTIYF.

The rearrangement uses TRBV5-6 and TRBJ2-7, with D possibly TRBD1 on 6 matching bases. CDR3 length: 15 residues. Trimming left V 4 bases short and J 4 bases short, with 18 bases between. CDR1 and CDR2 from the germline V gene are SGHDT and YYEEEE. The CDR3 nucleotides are TGTGCCAGCAGCATCTGGACAGATAAACCATACGAGCAGTACTTC. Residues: CASSIWTDKPYEQYF.

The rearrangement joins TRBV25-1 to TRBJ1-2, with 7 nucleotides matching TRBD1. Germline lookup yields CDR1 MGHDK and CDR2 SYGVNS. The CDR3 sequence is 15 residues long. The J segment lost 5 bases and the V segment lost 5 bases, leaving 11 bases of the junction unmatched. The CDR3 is CASSTDRVGRYGYTF. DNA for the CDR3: TGTGCCAGCAGTACCGACAGGGTAGGACGATATGGCTACACCTTC.

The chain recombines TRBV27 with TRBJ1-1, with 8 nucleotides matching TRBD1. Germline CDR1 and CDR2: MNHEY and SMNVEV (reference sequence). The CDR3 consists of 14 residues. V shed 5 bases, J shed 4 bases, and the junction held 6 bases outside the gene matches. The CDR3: CASSLTGAGTEAFF. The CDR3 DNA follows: TGTGCCAGCAGTCTGACAGGGGCCGGCACTGAAGCTTTCTTT.

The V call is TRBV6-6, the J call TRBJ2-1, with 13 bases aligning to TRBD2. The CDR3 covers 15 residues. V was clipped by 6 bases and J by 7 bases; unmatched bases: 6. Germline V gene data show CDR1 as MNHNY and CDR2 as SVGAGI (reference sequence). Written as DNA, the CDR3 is TGTGCCAGCAGGCCTACTAGCGGGGGGGTAAATGAGCAGTTCTTC. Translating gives CASRPTSGGVNEQFF.

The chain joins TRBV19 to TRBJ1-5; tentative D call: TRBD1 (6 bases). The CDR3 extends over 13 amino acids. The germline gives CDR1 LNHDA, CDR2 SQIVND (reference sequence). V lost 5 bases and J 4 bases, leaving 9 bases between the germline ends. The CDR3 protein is CASSGQRNQPQHF. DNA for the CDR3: TGTGCCAGTAGTGGACAGCGGAATCAGCCCCAGCATTTT.

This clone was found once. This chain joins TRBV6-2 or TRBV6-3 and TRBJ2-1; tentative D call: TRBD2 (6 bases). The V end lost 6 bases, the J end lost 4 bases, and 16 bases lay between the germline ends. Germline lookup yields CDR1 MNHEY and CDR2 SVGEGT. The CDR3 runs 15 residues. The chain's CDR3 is CASSHGGRTYNEQFF. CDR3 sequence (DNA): TGTGCCAGCAGCCACGGGGGACGAACTTACAATGAGCAGTTCTTC.

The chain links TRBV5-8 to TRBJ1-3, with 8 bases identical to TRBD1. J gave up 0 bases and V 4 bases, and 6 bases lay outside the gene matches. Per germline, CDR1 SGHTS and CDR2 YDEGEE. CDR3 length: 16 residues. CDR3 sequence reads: CASSRDRIDSGNTIYF. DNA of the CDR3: TGTGCCAGCAGCCGGGACAGGATAGACTCTGGAAACACCATATATTTT.

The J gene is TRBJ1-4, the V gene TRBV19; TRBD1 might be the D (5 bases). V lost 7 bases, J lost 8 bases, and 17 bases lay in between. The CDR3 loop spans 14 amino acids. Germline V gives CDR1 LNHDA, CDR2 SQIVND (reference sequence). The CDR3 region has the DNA TGTGCCAGTACCATGGCAGGGAGGGGCGAAAAACTGTTTTTT. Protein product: CASTMAGRGEKLFF.

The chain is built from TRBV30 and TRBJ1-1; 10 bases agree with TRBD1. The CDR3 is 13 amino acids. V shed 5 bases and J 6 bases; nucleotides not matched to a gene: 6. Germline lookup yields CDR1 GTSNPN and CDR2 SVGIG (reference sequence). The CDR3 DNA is TGTGCCTGGGCGGGACAGGGGTGGCCTGAAGCTTTCTTT. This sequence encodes CAWAGQGWPEAFF.